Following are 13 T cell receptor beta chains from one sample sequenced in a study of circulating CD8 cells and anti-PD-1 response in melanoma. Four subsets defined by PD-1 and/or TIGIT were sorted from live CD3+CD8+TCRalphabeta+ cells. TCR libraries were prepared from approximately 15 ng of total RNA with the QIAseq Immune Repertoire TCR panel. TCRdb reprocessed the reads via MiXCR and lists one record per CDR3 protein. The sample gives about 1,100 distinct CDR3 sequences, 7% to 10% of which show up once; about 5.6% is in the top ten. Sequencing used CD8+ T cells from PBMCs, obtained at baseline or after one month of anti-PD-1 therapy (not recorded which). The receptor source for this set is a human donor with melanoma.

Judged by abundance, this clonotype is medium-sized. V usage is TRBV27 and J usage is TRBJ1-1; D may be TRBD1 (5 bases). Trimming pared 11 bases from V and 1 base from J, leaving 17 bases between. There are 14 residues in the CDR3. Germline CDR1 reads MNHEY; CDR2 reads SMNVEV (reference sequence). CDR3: CAGGALDENTEAFF. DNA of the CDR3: TGTGCCGGCGGGGCCCTAGACGAGAACACTGAAGCTTTCTTT.

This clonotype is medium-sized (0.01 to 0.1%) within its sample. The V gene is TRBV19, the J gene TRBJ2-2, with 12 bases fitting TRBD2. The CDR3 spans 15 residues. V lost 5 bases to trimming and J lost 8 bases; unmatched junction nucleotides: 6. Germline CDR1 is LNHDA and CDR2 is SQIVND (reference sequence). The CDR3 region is CASSPSTSGGGELFF. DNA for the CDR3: TGTGCCAGTAGTCCGTCGACTAGCGGGGGAGGGGAGCTGTTTTTT. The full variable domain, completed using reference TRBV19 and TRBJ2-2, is DGGITQSPKYLFRKEGQNVTLSCEQNLNHDAMYWYRQDPGQGLRLIYYSQIVNDFQKGDIAEGYSVSREKKESFPLTVTSAQKNPTAFYLCASSPSTSGGGELFFGEGSRLTVL.

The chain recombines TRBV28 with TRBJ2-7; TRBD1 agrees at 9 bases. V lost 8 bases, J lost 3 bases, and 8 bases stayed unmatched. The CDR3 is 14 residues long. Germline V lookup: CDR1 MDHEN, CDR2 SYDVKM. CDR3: CASSHRGQGYEQYF. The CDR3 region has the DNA TGTGCCAGCTCCCACCGGGGACAGGGCTACGAGCAGTACTTC.

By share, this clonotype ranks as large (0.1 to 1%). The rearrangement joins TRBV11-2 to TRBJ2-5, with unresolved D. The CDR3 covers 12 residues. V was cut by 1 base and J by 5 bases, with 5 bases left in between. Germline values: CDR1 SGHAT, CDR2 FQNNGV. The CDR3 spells CASSLGVETQYF. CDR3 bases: TGTGCCAGCAGCTTAGGCGTGGAGACCCAGTACTTC.

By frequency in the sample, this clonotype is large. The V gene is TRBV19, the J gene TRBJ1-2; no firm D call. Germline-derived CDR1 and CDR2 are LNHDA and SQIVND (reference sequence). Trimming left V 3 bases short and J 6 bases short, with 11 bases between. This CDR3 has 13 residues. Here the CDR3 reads CASSIWSQNGYTF. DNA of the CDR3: TGTGCCAGTAGTATCTGGTCGCAGAATGGCTACACCTTC.

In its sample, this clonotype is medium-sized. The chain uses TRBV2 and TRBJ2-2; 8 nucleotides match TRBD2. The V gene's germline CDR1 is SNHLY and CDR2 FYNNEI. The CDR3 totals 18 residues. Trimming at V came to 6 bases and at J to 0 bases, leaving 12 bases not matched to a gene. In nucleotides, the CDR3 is TGTGCCAGCAGCGTCGCCCTGTCGGGGGGGACGAACACCGGGGAGCTGTTTTTT. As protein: CASSVALSGGTNTGELFF.

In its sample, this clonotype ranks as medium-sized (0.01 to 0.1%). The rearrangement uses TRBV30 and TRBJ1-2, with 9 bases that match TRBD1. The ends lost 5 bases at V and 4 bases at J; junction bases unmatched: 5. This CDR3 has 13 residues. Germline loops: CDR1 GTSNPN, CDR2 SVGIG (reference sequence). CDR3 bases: TGTGCCTGGGCGACAGGGGGGGTCTATGGCTACACCTTC. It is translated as CAWATGGVYGYTF.

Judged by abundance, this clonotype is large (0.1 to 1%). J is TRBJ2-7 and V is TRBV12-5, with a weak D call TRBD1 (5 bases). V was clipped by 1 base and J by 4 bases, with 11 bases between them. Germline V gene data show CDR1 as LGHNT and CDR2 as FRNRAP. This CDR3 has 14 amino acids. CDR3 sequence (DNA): TGTGCTAGTGGTTTGGCCCTTCAGGGTTACGAGCAGTACTTC. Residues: CASGLALQGYEQYF. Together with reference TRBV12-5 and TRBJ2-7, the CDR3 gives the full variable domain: DARVTQTPRHKVTEMGQEVTMRCQPILGHNTVFWYRQTMMQGLELLAYFRNRAPLDDSGMPKDRFSAEMPDATLATLKIQPSEPRDSAVYFCASGLALQGYEQYFGPGTRLTVT.

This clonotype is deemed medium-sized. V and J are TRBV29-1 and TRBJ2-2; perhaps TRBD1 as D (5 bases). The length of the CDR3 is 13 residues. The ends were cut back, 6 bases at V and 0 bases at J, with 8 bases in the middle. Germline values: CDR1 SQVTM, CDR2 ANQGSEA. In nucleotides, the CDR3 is TGCAGCGTCCGGACAACGAACACCGGGGAGCTGTTTTTT. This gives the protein CSVRTTNTGELFF.

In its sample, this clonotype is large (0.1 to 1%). The CDR3 DNA reads as TGTGCCAGCAGTGTAAGCGGGGGCCTCTCCTACGAGCAGTACTTC. This gives the protein CASSVSGGLSYEQYF. The chain combines TRBV2 with TRBJ2-7, with 8 bases lining up with TRBD2. The CDR3 is 15 residues long. Germline CDR1 reads SNHLY; CDR2 reads FYNNEI. The J segment lost 0 bases and the V segment lost 4 bases, leaving 5 bases of the junction unmatched.

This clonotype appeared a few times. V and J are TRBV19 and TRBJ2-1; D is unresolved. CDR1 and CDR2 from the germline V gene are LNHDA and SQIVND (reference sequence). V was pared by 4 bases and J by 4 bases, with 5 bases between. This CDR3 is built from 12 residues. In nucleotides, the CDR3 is TGTGCCAGTAGTACAGGTTACAATGAGCAGTTCTTC. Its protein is CASSTGYNEQFF.

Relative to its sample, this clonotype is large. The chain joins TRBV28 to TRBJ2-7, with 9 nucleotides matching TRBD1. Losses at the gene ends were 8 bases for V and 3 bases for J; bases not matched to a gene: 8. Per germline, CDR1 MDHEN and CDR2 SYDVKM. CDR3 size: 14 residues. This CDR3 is CASSHQGQGYEQYF. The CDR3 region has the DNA TGTGCCAGCTCCCACCAGGGACAGGGCTACGAGCAGTACTTC.

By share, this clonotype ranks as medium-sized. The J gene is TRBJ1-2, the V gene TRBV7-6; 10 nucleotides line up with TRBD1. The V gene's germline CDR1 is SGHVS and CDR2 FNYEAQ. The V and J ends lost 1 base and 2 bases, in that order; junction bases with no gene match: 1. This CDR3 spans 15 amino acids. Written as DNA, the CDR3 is TGTGCCAGCAGCTTAGGGGACAGGGGCAACTATGGCTACACCTTC. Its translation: CASSLGDRGNYGYTF. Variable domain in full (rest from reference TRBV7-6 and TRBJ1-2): GAGVSQSPRYKVTKRGQDVALRCDPISGHVSLYWYRQALGQGPEFLTYFNYEAQQDKSGLPNDRFSAERPEGSISTLTIQRTEQRDSAMYRCASSLGDRGNYGYTFGSGTRLTVV.